This T cell receptor (beta chain) is drawn from a study of cytomegalovirus exposure and HLA in healthy donors. Broader study findings: Reported findings show TCR beta sequences accurately forecast HLA-A and HLA-B alleles in most subjects.

Details on this clone: Its antigen is currently unknown.

The study ran its PCR with 60 Vbeta and 13 Jbeta primers. Sequencing was performed with immunoSEQ multiplex PCR; in TCRdb, only in-frame clones are kept and a portion is missing. Counted here are 65,000 to 75,000 clones, approximately 71% occurring once; the ten biggest clones make up about 2%. Germline V gives CDR1 SGHAT, CDR2 FQDESV (reference sequence). The CDR3 extends over 14 amino acids. V was pared by 1 base and J by 7 bases, with 3 bases of the junction left unmatched. Sequencing input: PBMCs. The TCR comes from a woman in her thirties in good health and CMV-seronegative. The chain has TRBV11-1 and TRBJ2-1; 8 bases are a match to TRBD1. The chain's CDR3 is CASSLGTGSNEQFF. The CDR3 DNA is TGTGCCAGCAGCTTAGGGACAGGGTCAAATGAGCAGTTCTTC.